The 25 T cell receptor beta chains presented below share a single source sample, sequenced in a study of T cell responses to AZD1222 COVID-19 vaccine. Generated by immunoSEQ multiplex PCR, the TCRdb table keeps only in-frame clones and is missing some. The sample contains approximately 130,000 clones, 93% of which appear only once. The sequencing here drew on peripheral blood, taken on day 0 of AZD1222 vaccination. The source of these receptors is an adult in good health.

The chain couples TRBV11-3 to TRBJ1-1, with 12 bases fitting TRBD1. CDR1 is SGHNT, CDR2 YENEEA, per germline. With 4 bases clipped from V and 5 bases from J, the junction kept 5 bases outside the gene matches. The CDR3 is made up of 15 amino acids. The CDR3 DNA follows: TGTGCCAGCAGCTCCCGGGACAGGGGGCAAACTGAAGCTTTCTTT. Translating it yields CASSSRDRGQTEAFF.

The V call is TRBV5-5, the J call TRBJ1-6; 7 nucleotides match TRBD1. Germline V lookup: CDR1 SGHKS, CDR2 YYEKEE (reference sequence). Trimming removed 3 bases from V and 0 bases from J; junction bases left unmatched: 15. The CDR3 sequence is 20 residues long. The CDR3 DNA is TGTGCCAGCAGCTCCGCAAAAGGGGGCCTCCAAAGCTCCTATAATTCACCCCTCCACTTT. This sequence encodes CASSSAKGGLQSSYNSPLHF.

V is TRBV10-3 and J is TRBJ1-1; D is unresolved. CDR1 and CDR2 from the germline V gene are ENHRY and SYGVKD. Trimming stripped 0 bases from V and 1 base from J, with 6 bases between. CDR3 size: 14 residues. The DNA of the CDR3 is TGTGCCATCAGTGAGTCTCGGCAGAACACTGAAGCTTTCTTT. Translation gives CAISESRQNTEAFF.

The CDR3 DNA reads as TGTGCCAGTAGTATATTTGTGGGGGGCAATCAGCCCCAGCATTTT. Its protein is CASSIFVGGNQPQHF. This rearrangement joins TRBV19 to TRBJ1-5; D possibly corresponds to TRBD1 (5 bases). Germline V gene lookup returns CDR1 LNHDA and CDR2 SQIVND (reference sequence). V lost 2 bases and J 2 bases, leaving 10 bases between the germline ends. The CDR3 totals 15 residues.

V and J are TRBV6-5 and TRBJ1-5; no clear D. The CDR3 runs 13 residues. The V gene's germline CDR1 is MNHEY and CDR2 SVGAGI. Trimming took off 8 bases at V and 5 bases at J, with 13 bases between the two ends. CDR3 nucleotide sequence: TGTGCCAGCGCCTGGGATATTTATCAGCCCCAGCATTTT. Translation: CASAWDIYQPQHF.

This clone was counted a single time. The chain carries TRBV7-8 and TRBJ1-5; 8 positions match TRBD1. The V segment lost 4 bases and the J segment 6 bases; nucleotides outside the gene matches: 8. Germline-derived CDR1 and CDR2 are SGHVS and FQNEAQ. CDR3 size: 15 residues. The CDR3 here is CASSWTGNRVQPQHF. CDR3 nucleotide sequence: TGTGCCAGCAGCTGGACAGGGAATCGGGTTCAGCCCCAGCATTTT.

Written as DNA, the CDR3 is TGTGCCAGCTGGGGTGAAAAACTGTTTTTT. It yields the protein CASWGEKLFF. The rearrangement links TRBV6-5 to TRBJ1-4, with no clear D. Trimming removed 8 bases at V and 7 bases at J, with 5 bases between. From germline, CDR1 is MNHEY and CDR2 SVGAGI. The length of the CDR3 is 10 residues.

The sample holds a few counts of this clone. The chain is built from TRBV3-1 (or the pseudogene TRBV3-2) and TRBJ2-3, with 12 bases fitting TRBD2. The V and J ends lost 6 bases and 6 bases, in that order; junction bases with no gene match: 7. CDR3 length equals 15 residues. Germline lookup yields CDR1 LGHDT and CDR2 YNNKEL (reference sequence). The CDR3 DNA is TGTGCCAGCAGAGCTGGGACTAGCGGGCGTGATACGCAGTATTTT. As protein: CASRAGTSGRDTQYF.

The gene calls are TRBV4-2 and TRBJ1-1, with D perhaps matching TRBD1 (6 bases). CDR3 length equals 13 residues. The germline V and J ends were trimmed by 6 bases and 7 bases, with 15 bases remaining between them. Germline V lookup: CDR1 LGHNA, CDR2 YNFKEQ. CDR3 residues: CASSVDRTFEAFF. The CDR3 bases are TGTGCCAGCAGTGTCGACAGGACCTTTGAAGCTTTCTTT.

CDR3 in DNA: TGTGCCAGCAGCCAAGGACAGGGTATCTACGAGCAGTACTTC. Translated: CASSQGQGIYEQYF. This rearrangement joins TRBV3-1 (or the pseudogene TRBV3-2) to TRBJ2-7; TRBD1 aligns across 7 bases. Unmatched junction bases numbered 3, after V lost 1 base and J lost 3 bases. The V gene's germline CDR1 is LGHDT and CDR2 YNNKEL (reference sequence). The CDR3 extends over 14 amino acids.

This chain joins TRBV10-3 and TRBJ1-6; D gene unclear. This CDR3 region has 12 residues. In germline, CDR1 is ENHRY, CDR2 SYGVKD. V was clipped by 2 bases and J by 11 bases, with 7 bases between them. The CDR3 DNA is TGTGCCATCAGTGAGGCCAGGACACCCCTCCACTTT. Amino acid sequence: CAISEARTPLHF.

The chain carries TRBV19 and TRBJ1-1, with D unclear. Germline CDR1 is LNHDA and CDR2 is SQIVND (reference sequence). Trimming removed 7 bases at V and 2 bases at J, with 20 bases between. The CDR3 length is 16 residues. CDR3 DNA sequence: TGTGCCAGTATGAACTTCGTTGGGCAGACAAACACTGAAGCTTTCTTT. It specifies CASMNFVGQTNTEAFF.

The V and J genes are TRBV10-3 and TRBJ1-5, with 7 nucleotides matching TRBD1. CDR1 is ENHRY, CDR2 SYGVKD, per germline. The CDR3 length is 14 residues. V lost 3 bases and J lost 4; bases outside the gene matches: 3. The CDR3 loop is CAISEGGTNQPQHF. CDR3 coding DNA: TGTGCCATCAGTGAAGGGGGCACTAATCAGCCCCAGCATTTT.

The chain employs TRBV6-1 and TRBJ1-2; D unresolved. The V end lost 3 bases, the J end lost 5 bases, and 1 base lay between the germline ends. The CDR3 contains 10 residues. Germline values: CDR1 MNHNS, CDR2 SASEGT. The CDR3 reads CASSDYGYTF. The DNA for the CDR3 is TGTGCCAGCAGTGATTATGGCTACACCTTC.

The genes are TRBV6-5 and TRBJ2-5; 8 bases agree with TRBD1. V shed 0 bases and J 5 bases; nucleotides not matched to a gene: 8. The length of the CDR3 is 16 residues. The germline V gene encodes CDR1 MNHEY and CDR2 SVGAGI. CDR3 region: CASSYSIQGARETQYF. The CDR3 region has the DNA TGTGCCAGCAGTTACTCGATCCAGGGGGCCAGGGAGACCCAGTACTTC.

The CDR3 here is CASSGLGQPQHF. CDR3 DNA: TGTGCCAGCAGTGGACTAGGCCAGCCCCAGCATTTT. J is TRBJ1-5 and V is TRBV7-2; D is undetermined. CDR1 is SGHTA, CDR2 FQGNSA, per germline. This CDR3 has 12 amino acids. The germline V and J ends were trimmed by 6 bases and 7 bases, with 10 bases remaining between them.

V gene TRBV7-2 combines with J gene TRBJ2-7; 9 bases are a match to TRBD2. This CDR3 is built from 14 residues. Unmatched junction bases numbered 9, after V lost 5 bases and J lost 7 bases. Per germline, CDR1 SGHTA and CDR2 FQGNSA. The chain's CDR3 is CASSEVVLAGEQYF. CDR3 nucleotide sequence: TGTGCCAGCAGCGAAGTAGTTCTAGCGGGGGAGCAGTACTTC.

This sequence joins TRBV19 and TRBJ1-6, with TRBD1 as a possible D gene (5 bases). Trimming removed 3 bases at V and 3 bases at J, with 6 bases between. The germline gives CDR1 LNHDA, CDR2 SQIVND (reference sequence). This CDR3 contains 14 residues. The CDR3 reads CASSMQGYNSPLHF. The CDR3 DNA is TGTGCCAGTAGTATGCAGGGCTATAATTCACCCCTCCACTTT.

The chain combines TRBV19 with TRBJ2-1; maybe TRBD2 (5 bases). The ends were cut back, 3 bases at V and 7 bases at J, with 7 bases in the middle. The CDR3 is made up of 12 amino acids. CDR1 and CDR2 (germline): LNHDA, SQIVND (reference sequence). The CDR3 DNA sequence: TGTGCCAGTAGTATCGGGGAAAATGAGCAGTTCTTC. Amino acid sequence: CASSIGENEQFF.

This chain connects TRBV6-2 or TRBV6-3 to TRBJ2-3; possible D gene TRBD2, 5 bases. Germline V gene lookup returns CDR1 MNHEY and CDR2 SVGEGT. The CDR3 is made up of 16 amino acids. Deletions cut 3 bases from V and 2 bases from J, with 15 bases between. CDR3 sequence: CASSYPPARDTDTQYF. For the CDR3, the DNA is TGTGCCAGCAGTTATCCCCCAGCGAGGGACACAGATACGCAGTATTTT.

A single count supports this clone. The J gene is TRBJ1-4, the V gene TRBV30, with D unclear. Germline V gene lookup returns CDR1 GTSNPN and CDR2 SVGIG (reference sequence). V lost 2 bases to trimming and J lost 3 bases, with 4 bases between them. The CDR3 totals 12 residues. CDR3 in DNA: TGTGCCTGGAGTATTCCTAATGAAAAACTGTTTTTT. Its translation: CAWSIPNEKLFF.

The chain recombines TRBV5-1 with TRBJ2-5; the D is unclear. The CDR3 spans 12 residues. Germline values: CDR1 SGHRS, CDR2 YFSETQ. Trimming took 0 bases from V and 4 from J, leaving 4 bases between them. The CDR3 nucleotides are TGCGCCAGCAGCTTGGCCGGAGAGACCCAGTACTTC. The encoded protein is CASSLAGETQYF.

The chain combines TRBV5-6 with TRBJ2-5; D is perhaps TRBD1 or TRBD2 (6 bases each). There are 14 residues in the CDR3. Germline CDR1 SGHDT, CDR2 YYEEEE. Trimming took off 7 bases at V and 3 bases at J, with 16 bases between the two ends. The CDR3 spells CASRRGAWEETQYF. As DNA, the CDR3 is TGTGCCAGCCGGAGGGGGGCTTGGGAAGAGACCCAGTACTTC.

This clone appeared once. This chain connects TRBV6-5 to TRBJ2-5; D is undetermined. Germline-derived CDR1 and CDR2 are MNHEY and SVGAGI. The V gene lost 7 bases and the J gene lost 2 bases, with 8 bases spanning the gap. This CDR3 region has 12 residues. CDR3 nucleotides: TGTGCCAGCAATACTGCTCAAGAGACCCAGTACTTC. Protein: CASNTAQETQYF.

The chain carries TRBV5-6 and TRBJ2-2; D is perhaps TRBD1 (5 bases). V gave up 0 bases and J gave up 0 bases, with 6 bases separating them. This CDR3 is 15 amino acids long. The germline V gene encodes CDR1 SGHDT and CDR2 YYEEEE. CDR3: CASSLGQTNTGELFF. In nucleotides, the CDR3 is TGTGCCAGCAGCTTGGGACAGACGAACACCGGGGAGCTGTTTTTT.